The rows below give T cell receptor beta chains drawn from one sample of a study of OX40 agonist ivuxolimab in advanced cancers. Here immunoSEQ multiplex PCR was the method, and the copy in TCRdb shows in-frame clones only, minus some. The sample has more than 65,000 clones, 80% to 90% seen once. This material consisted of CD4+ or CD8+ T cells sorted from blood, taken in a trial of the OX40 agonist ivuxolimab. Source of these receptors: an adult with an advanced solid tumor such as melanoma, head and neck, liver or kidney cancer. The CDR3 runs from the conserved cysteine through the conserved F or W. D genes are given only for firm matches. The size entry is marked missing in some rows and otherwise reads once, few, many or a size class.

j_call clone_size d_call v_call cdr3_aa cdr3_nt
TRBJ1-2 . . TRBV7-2 CASSSRHGTGDYGYTF TGTGCCAGCAGTTCGCGCCATGGAACCGGGGACTATGGCTACACCTTC
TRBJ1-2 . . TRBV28 CASSLEGGPISYTF TGTGCCAGCAGTTTAGAAGGCGGGCCTATCAGCTACACCTTC
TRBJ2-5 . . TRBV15 CASREGTLGAQYF TGTGCCAGTCGTGAGGGTACTTTGGGGGCCCAGTACTTC
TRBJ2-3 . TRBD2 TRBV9 CASSVGSGEGDTQYF TGTGCCAGCAGCGTAGGAAGCGGGGAGGGAGATACGCAGTATTTT
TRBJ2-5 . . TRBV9 CASSVGPSRYGETQYF TGTGCCAGCAGCGTAGGCCCTAGTAGATACGGGGAGACCCAGTACTTC
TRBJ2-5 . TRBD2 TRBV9 CASSVVSAGGRETQYF TGTGCCAGCAGCGTAGTGTCCGCGGGGGGCCGGGAGACCCAGTACTTC
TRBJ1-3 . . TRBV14 CASSPELGNTIYF TGTGCCAGCAGCCCAGAGCTTGGAAACACCATATATTTT
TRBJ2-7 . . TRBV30 CAWSVQQGPYEQYF TGTGCCTGGAGTGTACAACAGGGTCCCTACGAGCAGTACTTC
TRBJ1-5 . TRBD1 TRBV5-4 CASSLTGGWVNQPQHF TGTGCCAGCAGCTTAACAGGGGGTTGGGTCAATCAGCCCCAGCATTTT
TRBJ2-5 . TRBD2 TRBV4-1 CASSQDRSRGGAWETQYF TGCGCCAGCAGCCAAGATAGGTCGCGCGGGGGGGCCTGGGAGACCCAGTACTTC
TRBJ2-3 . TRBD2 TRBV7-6 CASSPGGGGLAGADTQYF TGTGCCAGCAGCCCCGGAGGGGGGGGACTAGCGGGAGCAGATACGCAGTATTTT
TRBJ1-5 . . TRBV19 CASSTSTGVPNQPQHF TGTGCCAGTAGTACCTCAACAGGCGTCCCCAATCAGCCCCAGCATTTT
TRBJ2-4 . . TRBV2 CASSEGTVAIQYF TGTGCCAGCAGTGAAGGGACCGTGGCCATTCAGTACTTC
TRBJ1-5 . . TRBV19 CASSINLSNQPQHF TGTGCCAGTAGTATCAACCTTAGCAATCAGCCCCAGCATTTT
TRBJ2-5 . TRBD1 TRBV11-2 CASSLQARQGAMKTQYF TGTGCCAGCAGCCTCCAGGCGCGACAGGGGGCTATGAAGACCCAGTACTTC
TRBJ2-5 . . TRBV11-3 CASSLAQAETQYF TGTGCCAGCAGCTTAGCCCAGGCGGAGACCCAGTACTTC
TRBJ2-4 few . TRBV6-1 CASREGPAKNIQYF TGTGCCAGCAGGGAGGGTCCCGCCAAAAACATTCAGTACTTC
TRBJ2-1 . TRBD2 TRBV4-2 CASSGGPSGRSFEQFF TGTGCCAGCAGCGGGGGGCCTAGCGGGAGGTCTTTTGAGCAGTTCTTC
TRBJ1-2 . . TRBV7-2 CASSLAERVYGYTF TGTGCCAGCAGCTTAGCAGAGAGGGTCTATGGCTACACCTTC
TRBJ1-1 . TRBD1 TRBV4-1 CASSTRGTEAFF TGCGCCAGCAGCACCAGGGGGACTGAAGCTTTCTTT
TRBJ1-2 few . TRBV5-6 CASSLGTDYGYTF TGTGCCAGCAGCTTGGGGACAGACTATGGCTACACCTTC
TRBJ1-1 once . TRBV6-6 CASSTGLGTEAFF TGTGCCAGCAGTACAGGGTTAGGCACTGAAGCTTTCTTT
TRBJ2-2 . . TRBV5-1 CASSIRLEGGLELFF TGCGCCAGCAGCATACGGCTGGAGGGGGGTTTGGAGCTGTTTTTT
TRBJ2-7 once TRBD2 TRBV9 CASSVALAGEDEQYF TGTGCCAGCAGCGTAGCACTAGCGGGTGAGGACGAGCAGTACTTC
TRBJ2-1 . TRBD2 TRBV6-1 CASSDGASGSLQGNEQFF TGTGCCAGCAGTGACGGGGCTAGCGGGAGCCTACAGGGGAATGAGCAGTTCTTC
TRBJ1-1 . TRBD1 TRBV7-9 CASSLGGQNINTEAFF TGTGCCAGCAGCTTAGGGGGACAGAACATTAACACTGAAGCTTTCTTT
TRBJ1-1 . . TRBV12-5 CAYRSSGTEAFF TGTGCTTACCGGTCCTCGGGGACTGAAGCTTTCTTT
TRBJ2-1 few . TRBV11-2 CASSLGGRGPRNEQFF TGTGCCAGCAGCTTAGGGGGCCGGGGGCCCCGCAATGAGCAGTTCTTC
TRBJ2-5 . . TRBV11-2 CASSLAGVETQYF TGTGCCAGCAGCTTAGCAGGAGTGGAGACCCAGTACTTC
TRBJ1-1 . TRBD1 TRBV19 CASSPYRGNMNTEAFF TGTGCCAGTAGTCCATACAGGGGAAATATGAACACTGAAGCTTTCTTT
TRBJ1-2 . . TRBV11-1 CASSLGQGPYYGYTF TGTGCCAGCAGCTTAGGGCAGGGGCCCTACTATGGCTACACCTTC
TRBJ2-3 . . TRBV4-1 CASSQERDHTDTQYF TGCGCCAGCAGCCAAGAAAGAGACCACACAGATACGCAGTATTTT
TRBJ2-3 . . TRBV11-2 CASGPTQLDTQYF TGTGCCAGCGGCCCTACCCAACTGGATACGCAGTATTTT
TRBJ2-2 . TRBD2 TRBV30 CAWSLGRDTGELFF TGTGCCTGGTCGTTGGGGAGGGACACCGGGGAGCTGTTTTTT
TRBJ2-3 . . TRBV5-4 CASSSSGTTTDTQYF TGTGCCAGCAGCTCAAGCGGGACAACCACAGATACGCAGTATTTT
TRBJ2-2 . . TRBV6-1 CASSEAGIVVTGELFF TGTGCCAGCAGTGAAGCAGGGATCGTCGTCACCGGGGAGCTGTTTTTT
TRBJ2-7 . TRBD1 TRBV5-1 CASRVGGTDSYEQYF TGCGCCAGCAGAGTCGGTGGGACAGATTCCTACGAGCAGTACTTC
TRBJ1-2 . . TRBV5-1 CASSSPRDGIYGYTF TGCGCCAGCAGCTCGCCCCGGGACGGGATTTATGGCTACACCTTC
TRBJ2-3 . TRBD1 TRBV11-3 CASSQGAEGVATQYF TGTGCCAGCAGCCAGGGGGCCGAGGGGGTAGCTACGCAGTATTTT
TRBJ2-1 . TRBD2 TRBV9 CASSLLAGVYNEQFF TGTGCCAGCAGCCTACTAGCGGGGGTCTACAATGAGCAGTTCTTC
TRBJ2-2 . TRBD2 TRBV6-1 CASRGKAGNTGELFF TGTGCCAGCAGGGGGAAAGCGGGAAACACCGGGGAGCTGTTTTTT
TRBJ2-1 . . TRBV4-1 CASSPPGSSYNEQFF TGCGCCAGCAGCCCACCGGGAAGCTCCTACAATGAGCAGTTCTTC
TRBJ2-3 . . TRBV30 CAWSTSLGADTQYF TGTGCCTGGAGTACCTCCCTGGGGGCAGATACGCAGTATTTT
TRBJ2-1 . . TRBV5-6 CASSAVGRYNEQFF TGTGCCAGCAGCGCGGTTGGGCGGTACAATGAGCAGTTCTTC
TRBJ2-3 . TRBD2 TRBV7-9 CASSSRDSGRTDTQYF TGTGCCAGCAGCTCACGGGATAGCGGGAGAACAGATACGCAGTATTTT
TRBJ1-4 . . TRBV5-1 CASSPGGQGKNEKLFF TGCGCCAGCAGCCCCGGAGGGCAGGGGAAAAATGAAAAACTGTTTTTT
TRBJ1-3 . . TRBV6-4 CASSDFGPSEGREVGNTIYF TGTGCCAGCAGTGACTTTGGGCCCTCCGAAGGCAGGGAGGTCGGAAACACCATATATTTT
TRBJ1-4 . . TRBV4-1 CASSQDEKGHGEKLFF TGCGCCAGCAGCCAAGACGAAAAGGGACACGGGGAAAAACTGTTTTTT
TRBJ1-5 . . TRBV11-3 CASSLVSQNSNQPQHF TGTGCCAGCAGCTTAGTATCACAGAATAGCAATCAGCCCCAGCATTTT
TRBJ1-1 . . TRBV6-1 CASRGAGVGAFF TGTGCCAGCCGGGGGGCAGGGGTTGGAGCTTTCTTT
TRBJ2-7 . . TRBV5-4 CASSLDRTIYEQYF TGTGCCAGCAGCTTGGATAGGACAATCTACGAGCAGTACTTC
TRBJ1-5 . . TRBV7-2 CASSLAASGNQPQHF TGTGCCAGCAGCTTAGCGGCTAGTGGCAATCAGCCCCAGCATTTT
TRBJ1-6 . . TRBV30 CAWSVEQVSPLHF TGTGCCTGGAGTGTAGAACAGGTTTCACCCCTCCACTTT
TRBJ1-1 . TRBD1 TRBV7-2 CASSRQGVHTEAFF TGTGCCAGCAGCCGCCAGGGGGTGCACACTGAAGCTTTCTTT
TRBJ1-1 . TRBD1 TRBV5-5 CASSTGTGNTEAFF TGTGCCAGCAGCACGGGGACAGGAAACACTGAAGCTTTCTTT
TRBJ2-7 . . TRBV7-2 CASSARASDYEQYF TGTGCCAGCAGCGCCCGGGCCTCAGACTACGAGCAGTACTTC
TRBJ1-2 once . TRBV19 CASGRGRGYTF TGTGCCAGCGGCCGGGGGAGAGGCTACACCTTC
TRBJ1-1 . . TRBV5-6 CASSLAGGYTEAFF TGTGCCAGCAGCTTGGCTGGGGGCTACACTGAAGCTTTCTTT
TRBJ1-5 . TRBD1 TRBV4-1 CASSQTGTVNQPQHF TGCGCCAGCAGCCAGACTGGGACAGTCAATCAGCCCCAGCATTTT
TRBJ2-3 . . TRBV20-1 CSASKADTQYF TGCAGTGCTAGTAAGGCAGATACGCAGTATTTT